This T cell receptor (beta chain) was sequenced in a study of regulatory T cells in long-lasting Graves disease. The authors built TCR beta libraries using iRepertoire HTBI primers and Arm-PCR of CDR3 regions. TCRdb used MiXCR to reprocess the multiplex PCR reads, holding one entry per CDR3 protein. The data contain approximately 440,000 distinct CDR3 sequences, about 20% of them singletons. Broader study findings: Possibly, accuracy suffered from the small sample size. Study was limited to peripheral blood, excluding thyroid tissue. Persistent disease preferred TRBV28, TRBJ1-2 and TRBJ2-5.

Time point here: persistent/refractory GD, antithyroid drugs over 5 years with positive TRAb. RNA from PBMCs was the source of the TCR library. CDR1 SQVTM and CDR2 ANQGSEA come from the germline V gene. This CDR3 is built from 15 residues. V was pared by 5 bases and J by 4 bases, with 11 bases of the junction left unmatched. This clonotype was seen only once. The antigen remains undetermined. A much larger clone lies one base from this, so it may be a read error. The receptor was isolated from a female donor with Graves disease. Here the sequenced sample was peripheral blood mononuclear cells (PBMCs), taken when the disease was refractory, from a patient treated with antithyroid drugs. The rearrangement links TRBV29-1 to TRBJ2-5; 9 nucleotides agree with TRBD1. The CDR3 reads CSVITGTGFRETQYF. Written as DNA, the CDR3 is TGCAGCGTTATTACCGGGACAGGGTTTCGAGAGACCCAGTACTTC.